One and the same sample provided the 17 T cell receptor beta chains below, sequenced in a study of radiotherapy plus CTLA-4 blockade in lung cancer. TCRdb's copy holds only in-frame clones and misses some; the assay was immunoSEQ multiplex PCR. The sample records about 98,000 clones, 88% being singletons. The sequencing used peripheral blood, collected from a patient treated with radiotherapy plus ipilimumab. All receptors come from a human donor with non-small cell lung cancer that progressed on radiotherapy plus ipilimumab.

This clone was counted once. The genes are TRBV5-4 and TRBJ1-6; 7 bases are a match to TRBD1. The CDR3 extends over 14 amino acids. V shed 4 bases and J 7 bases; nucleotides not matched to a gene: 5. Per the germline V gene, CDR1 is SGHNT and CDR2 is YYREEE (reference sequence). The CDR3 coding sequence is TGTGCCAGCAGCCCCGGACAGGCAAATTCACCCCTCCACTTT. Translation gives CASSPGQANSPLHF.

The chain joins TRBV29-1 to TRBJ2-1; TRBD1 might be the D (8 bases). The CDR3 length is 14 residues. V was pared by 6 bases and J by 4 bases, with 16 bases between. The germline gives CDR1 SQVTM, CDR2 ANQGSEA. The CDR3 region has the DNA TGCAGCGTCCTGGGAGGGACAGGATACAATGAGCAGTTCTTC. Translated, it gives CSVLGGTGYNEQFF.

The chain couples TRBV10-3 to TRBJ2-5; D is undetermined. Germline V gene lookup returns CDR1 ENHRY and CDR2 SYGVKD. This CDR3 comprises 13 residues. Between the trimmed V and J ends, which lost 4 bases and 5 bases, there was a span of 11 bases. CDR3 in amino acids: CAISVGRAETQYF. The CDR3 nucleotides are TGTGCCATCAGTGTCGGAAGGGCGGAGACCCAGTACTTC.

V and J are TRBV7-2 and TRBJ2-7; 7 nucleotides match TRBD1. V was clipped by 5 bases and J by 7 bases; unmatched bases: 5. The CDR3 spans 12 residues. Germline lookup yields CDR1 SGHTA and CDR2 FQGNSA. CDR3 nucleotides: TGTGCCAGCAGCCCCAACAGGGGAGAGCAGTACTTC. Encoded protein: CASSPNRGEQYF. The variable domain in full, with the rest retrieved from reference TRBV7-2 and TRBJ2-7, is GAGVSQSPSNKVTEKGKDVELRCDPISGHTALYWYRQSLGQGLEFLIYFQGNSAPDKSGLPSDRFSAERTGGSVSTLTIQRTQQEDSAVYLCASSPNRGEQYFGPGTRLTVT.

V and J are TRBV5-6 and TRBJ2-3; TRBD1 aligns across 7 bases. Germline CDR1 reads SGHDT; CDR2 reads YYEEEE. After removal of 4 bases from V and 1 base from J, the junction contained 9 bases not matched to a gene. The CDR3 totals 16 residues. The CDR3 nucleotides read TGTGCCAGCAGCCCAGCACAGGGGCGTCGCACAGATACGCAGTATTTT. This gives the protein CASSPAQGRRTDTQYF.

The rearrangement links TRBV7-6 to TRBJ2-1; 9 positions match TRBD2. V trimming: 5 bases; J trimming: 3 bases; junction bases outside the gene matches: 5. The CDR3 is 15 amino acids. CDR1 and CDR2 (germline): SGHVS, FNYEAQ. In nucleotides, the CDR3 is TGTGCCAGCAGCCCTAGCGGGATCGGCTACAATGAGCAGTTCTTC. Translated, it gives CASSPSGIGYNEQFF.

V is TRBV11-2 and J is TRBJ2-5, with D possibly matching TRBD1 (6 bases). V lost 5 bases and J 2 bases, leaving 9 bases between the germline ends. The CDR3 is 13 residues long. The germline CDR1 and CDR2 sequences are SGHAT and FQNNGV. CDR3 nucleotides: TGTGCCAGCAGCAAGGGACAACAAGAGACCCAGTACTTC. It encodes CASSKGQQETQYF.

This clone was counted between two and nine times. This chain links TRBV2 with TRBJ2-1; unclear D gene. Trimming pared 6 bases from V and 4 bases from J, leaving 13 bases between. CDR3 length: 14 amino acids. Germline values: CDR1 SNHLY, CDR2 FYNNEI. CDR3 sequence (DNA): TGTGCCAGCAGGACCCCTGGGAATTACAATGAGCAGTTCTTC. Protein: CASRTPGNYNEQFF. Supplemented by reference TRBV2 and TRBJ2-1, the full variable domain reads EPEVTQTPSHQVTQMGQEVILRCVPISNHLYFYWYRQILGQKVEFLVSFYNNEISEKSEIFDDQFSVERPDGSNFTLKIRSTKLEDSAMYFCASRTPGNYNEQFFGPGTRLTVL.

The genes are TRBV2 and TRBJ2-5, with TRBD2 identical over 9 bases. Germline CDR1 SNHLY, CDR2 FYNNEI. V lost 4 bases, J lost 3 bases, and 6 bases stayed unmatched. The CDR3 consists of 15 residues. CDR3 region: CASSVLAGIKETQYF. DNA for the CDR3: TGTGCCAGCAGTGTTCTAGCGGGGATAAAAGAGACCCAGTACTTC.

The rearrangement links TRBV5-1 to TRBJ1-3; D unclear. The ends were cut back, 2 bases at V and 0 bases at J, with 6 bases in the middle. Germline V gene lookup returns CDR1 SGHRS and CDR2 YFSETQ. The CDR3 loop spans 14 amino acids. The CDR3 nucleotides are TGCGCCAGCAGCTTCGAGGGCTCTGGAAACACCATATATTTT. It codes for CASSFEGSGNTIYF.

DNA for the CDR3: TGTGCCAGCAGCGCGCACGGGAGCACAGATACGCAGTATTTT. Translation: CASSAHGSTDTQYF. The rearrangement links TRBV9 to TRBJ2-3; D gene uncertain. Trimming pared 3 bases from V and 0 bases from J, leaving 8 bases between. The germline CDR1 and CDR2 sequences are SGDLS and YYNGEE. There are 14 residues in the CDR3.

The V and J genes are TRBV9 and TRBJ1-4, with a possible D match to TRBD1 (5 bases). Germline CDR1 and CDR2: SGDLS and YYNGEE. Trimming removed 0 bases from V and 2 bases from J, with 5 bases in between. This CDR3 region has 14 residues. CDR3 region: CASSVGGTNEKLFF. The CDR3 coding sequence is TGTGCCAGCAGCGTAGGGGGGACTAATGAAAAACTGTTTTTT.

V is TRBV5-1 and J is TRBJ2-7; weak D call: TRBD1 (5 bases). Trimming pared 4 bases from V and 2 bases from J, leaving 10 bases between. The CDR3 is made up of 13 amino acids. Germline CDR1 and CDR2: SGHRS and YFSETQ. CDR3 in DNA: TGCGCCAGCAGCGCGGACATTACCTACGAGCAGTACTTC. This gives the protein CASSADITYEQYF.

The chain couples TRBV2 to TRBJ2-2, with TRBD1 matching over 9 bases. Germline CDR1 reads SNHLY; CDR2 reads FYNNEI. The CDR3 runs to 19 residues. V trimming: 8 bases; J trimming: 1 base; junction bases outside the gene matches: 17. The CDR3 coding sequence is TGTGCCAGCGAAAAAGACGGGGTTCAGGGACAGGGGAACACCGGGGAGCTGTTTTTT. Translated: CASEKDGVQGQGNTGELFF.

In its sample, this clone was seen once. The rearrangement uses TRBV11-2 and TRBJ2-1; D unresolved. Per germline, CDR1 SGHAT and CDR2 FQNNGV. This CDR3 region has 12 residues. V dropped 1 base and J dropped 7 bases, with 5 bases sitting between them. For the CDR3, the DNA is TGTGCCAGCAGCTTAGGCAGGAATGAGCAGTTCTTC. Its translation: CASSLGRNEQFF.

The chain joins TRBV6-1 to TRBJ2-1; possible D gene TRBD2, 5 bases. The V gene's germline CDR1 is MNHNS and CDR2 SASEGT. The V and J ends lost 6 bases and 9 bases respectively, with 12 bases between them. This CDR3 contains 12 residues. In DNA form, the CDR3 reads TGTGCCAGCAGGCAGAGCGGAGGTGAGCAGTTCTTC. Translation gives CASRQSGGEQFF.

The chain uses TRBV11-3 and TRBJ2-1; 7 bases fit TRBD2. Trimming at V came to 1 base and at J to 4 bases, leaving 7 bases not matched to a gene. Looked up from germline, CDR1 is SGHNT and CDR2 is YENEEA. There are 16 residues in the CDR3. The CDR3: CASSLGGERGYNEQFF. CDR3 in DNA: TGTGCCAGCAGCTTAGGTGGCGAGCGGGGTTACAATGAGCAGTTCTTC.